This T cell receptor beta chain derives from a study of blood T cell repertoires in COVID-19. The wider study: COVID-19 samples from acute and convalescent phases originated in the United States, Italy and Spain. The analysed material was cDNA or gDNA that came from T cells, B-cell-depleted T cells, or PBMCs.

The trim removed 0 bases at V and 9 bases at J, leaving 5 bases unmatched. Germline V lookup: CDR1 LGHDT, CDR2 YNNKEL (reference sequence). The CDR3 spans 15 residues. As originally analysed: Amplification of reference gene primers was used by the study to estimate nucleated cell counts. TCRdb's table, derived via immunoSEQ multiplex PCR, lists solely in-frame clones and lacks some. V, J and clone size are taken as reported in that table, and D and trimming were inferred from the DNA itself. The sample carries over 200,000 clones, about four fifths recorded once. The receptor comes from a woman between 45 and 65 years old with active or convalescent COVID-19. Sequencing was performed on peripheral blood. V is TRBV3-1 (or the pseudogene TRBV3-2) and J is TRBJ2-1; 10 nucleotides align to TRBD2. CDR3 in amino acids: CASSQEQRGGSEQFF. In nucleotides, the CDR3 is TGTGCCAGCAGCCAAGAGCAGCGGGGGGGGAGTGAGCAGTTCTTC.